The 14 T cell receptor beta chains presented below share a single source sample, sequenced in a study of blood T cells in healthy people across ages. The authors ran a second PCR of about 6 to 11 cycles using a sample-barcoded 5' primer and a J-beta primer mix. TCRdb re-derived calls from the 5' RACE reads in MiXCR, one entry per CDR3 protein. The data show about 640,000 distinct CDR3 sequences, with 58% seen just once and roughly 34% held by the top ten. Sequencing used blood. These receptor sequences come from a man between 60 and 75 years old in good health.

This clonotype was recorded once. V is TRBV6-2 or TRBV6-3 and J is TRBJ2-1; weak D call: TRBD1 (6 bases). CDR1 is MNHEY, CDR2 SVGEGT, per germline. The ends were cut back, 0 bases at V and 0 bases at J, with 6 bases in the middle. CDR3 length: 15 residues. The CDR3, as DNA: TGTGCCAGCAGTTACTCGGACAGCTCCTACAATGAGCAGTTCTTC. Encoded protein: CASSYSDSSYNEQFF.

As to this clonotype: This may stem from a read error, because a much larger clone lies one nucleotide away. The chain combines TRBV7-8 with TRBJ2-7; no definite D call. V gave up 5 bases and J gave up 10 bases, with 18 bases separating them. Germline CDR1 reads SGHVS; CDR2 reads FQNEAQ. CDR3 length equals 13 residues. The CDR3 sequence: CASSPQPREAQYF. Here the CDR3 DNA reads TGTGCCAGCAGCCCTCAACCGCGAGAGGCCCAGTACTTC.

This clonotype has just a few counts. The chain couples TRBV18 to TRBJ2-3; D gene ambiguous. Germline values: CDR1 KGHSH, CDR2 LQKENI. The CDR3 is 14 residues long. Trimming took 0 bases from V and 1 from J, leaving 5 bases between them. DNA for the CDR3: TGTGCCAGCTCACCACCGACCGGCACAGATACGCAGTATTTT. Its protein product is CASSPPTGTDTQYF.

The chain carries TRBV5-1 and TRBJ2-5; 9 bases are a match to TRBD1. The CDR3 loop spans 14 amino acids. The germline gives CDR1 SGHRS, CDR2 YFSETQ. The V gene end was trimmed by 5 bases and the J gene end by 5 bases; junction bases not matched to a gene: 7. The CDR3 loop reads CASRLGQGKETQYF. CDR3 DNA sequence: TGCGCCAGCAGACTCGGACAGGGGAAGGAGACCCAGTACTTC.

The chain uses TRBV7-9 and TRBJ2-7; either TRBD1 or TRBD2 may supply D (5 bases each). V was trimmed by 1 base and J by 6 bases, leaving 13 bases between them. The length of the CDR3 is 14 residues. The germline gives CDR1 SEHNR, CDR2 FQNEAQ (reference sequence). CDR3: CASSLDWDAIEQYF. CDR3 DNA: TGTGCCAGCAGCTTAGATTGGGACGCGATCGAGCAGTACTTC.

This chain joins TRBV6-5 and TRBJ2-7, with 9 positions matching TRBD1. Germline V gene lookup returns CDR1 MNHEY and CDR2 SVGAGI. Trimming removed 4 bases from V and 3 bases from J; junction bases left unmatched: 7. The CDR3 covers 15 residues. CDR3 bases: TGTGCCAGCAGTTCGCCCGGGACAGGGATCTACGAGCAGTACTTC. Translation: CASSSPGTGIYEQYF.

This clonotype showed up just a few times. The chain employs TRBV5-1 and TRBJ2-2; D remains ambiguous. Looked up from germline, CDR1 is SGHRS and CDR2 is YFSETQ. Trimming pared 4 bases from V and 5 bases from J, leaving 18 bases between. This CDR3 region has 16 residues. CDR3 bases: TGCGCCAGCAGCCCCCTCTTGGGCTCCCAAACCGGGGAGCTGTTTTTT. Its protein product is CASSPLLGSQTGELFF.

The chain combines TRBV28 with TRBJ2-5; TRBD1 might be the D (6 bases). TRBJ2-7 matches the DNA end more closely, so the J call is doubtful. Germline CDR1 and CDR2: MDHEN and SYDVKM. CDR3 length: 13 residues. CDR3 coding DNA: TGTGCCACCCAGGGATCGACAGGAATCGAGCAGTACTTC. Translated, it gives CATQGSTGIEQYF.

The chain has TRBV5-1 and TRBJ2-3; D gene ambiguous. The CDR3 has 14 residues. V was clipped by 0 bases and J by 1 base, with 6 bases between them. The germline gives CDR1 SGHRS, CDR2 YFSETQ. The DNA for the CDR3 is TGCGCCAGCAGCTTGGAGGACGGCACAGATACGCAGTATTTT. Protein: CASSLEDGTDTQYF. The full variable domain, with the rest looked up from reference TRBV5-1 and TRBJ2-3, is KAGVTQTPRYLIKTRGQQVTLSCSPISGHRSVSWYQQTPGQGLQFLFEYFSETQRNKGNFPGRFSGRQFSNSRSEMNVSTLELGDSALYLCASSLEDGTDTQYFGPGTRLTVL.

The chain has TRBV5-6 and TRBJ2-7; 7 nucleotides align to TRBD1. The J call is in doubt because the DNA end fits TRBJ2-5 better. The CDR3 contains 16 residues. CDR1 is SGHDT, CDR2 YYEEEE, per germline. The CDR3 coding sequence is TGTGCCAGCAGCTTGGTGGGCAGGGGGACCCAAGAGACCCAGTACTTC. Its translation is CASSLVGRGTQETQYF.

Many counts were recorded for this clonotype. The chain couples TRBV5-1 to TRBJ2-1; D perhaps matches TRBD1 (5 bases). V dropped 4 bases and J dropped 1 base, with 12 bases sitting between them. In germline, CDR1 is SGHRS, CDR2 YFSETQ. The CDR3 extends over 15 amino acids. CDR3 sequence: CASSIGVGSYNEQFF. CDR3 sequence (DNA): TGCGCCAGCAGCATAGGGGTTGGGTCCTACAATGAGCAGTTCTTC. Supplemented by reference TRBV5-1 and TRBJ2-1, the full variable domain reads KAGVTQTPRYLIKTRGQQVTLSCSPISGHRSVSWYQQTPGQGLQFLFEYFSETQRNKGNFPGRFSGRQFSNSRSEMNVSTLELGDSALYLCASSIGVGSYNEQFFGPGTRLTVL.

The chain uses TRBV7-2 and TRBJ2-1; D unresolved. The end of the DNA fits TRBJ2-7 better, so the J call may be wrong. Germline V gene data show CDR1 as SGHTA and CDR2 as FQGNSA. The CDR3 covers 13 residues. This chain's CDR3 is CASSPPPWVEQYF. CDR3 coding DNA: TGTGCCAGCAGCCCCCCCCCGTGGGTCGAGCAGTACTTC.

V is TRBV4-2 and J is TRBJ1-2; D ambiguous. The CDR3 totals 14 residues. Germline values: CDR1 LGHNA, CDR2 YNFKEQ. V shed 2 bases and J shed 4 bases, with 11 bases lying between them. This CDR3 reads CASSQFPGPYGYTF. DNA for the CDR3: TGTGCCAGCAGCCAATTTCCGGGCCCCTATGGCTACACCTTC.

The J gene is TRBJ1-2, the V gene TRBV20-1; 7 nucleotides agree with TRBD1. V was clipped by 3 bases and J by 2 bases; unmatched bases: 6. This CDR3 is built from 14 residues. In germline, CDR1 is DFQATT, CDR2 SNEGSKA (reference sequence). CDR3 protein: CSAREQGINYGYTF. As DNA, the CDR3 is TGCAGTGCTAGGGAACAGGGGATAAACTATGGCTACACCTTC.